Below, 28 T cell receptor beta chains from the same sample are listed, as sequenced in a study of Graves' ophthalmopathy and Graves' hyperthyroidism. Beta-chain TCR CDR3 regions were amplified from RNA transcripts. HTBI primers were employed in first-round RT-PCR, then a second-round multiplex PCR followed. TCRdb reprocessed the multiplex PCR reads with MiXCR, giving one entry per CDR3 protein. The sample has around 670,000 distinct CDR3 sequences; roughly 41% are singletons. The material sequenced was peripheral blood. These receptors came from an adult man with Graves' ophthalmopathy.

Comment on this clonotype: A single base separates this from a much larger clone, so it may be a read error. The chain combines TRBV2 with TRBJ1-2; possible D gene TRBD1, 5 bases. The CDR3 spans 14 residues. Between the trimmed V and J ends, which lost 4 bases and 8 bases, there was a span of 17 bases. CDR1 and CDR2 (germline): SNHLY, FYNNEI. CDR3 sequence: CASSGWGGGRGYTF. The CDR3, as DNA: TGTGCCAGCAGTGGATGGGGCGGGGGACGAGGCTACACCTTC.

This clonotype was found a few times. The junction departs from germline at one end; a sequencing error may be responsible. In nucleotides, the CDR3 is TGTGCCGGCAGGGGGTACGAGCAGTACTTC. This gives the protein CAGRGYEQYF. The chain links TRBV2 to TRBJ2-7; TRBD1 matches 7 bases. The CDR3 extends over 10 amino acids. Germline CDR1 reads SNHLY; CDR2 reads FYNNEI.

Worth noting for this clonotype: One end of the junction fails to match germline, which may point to a read error. The chain couples TRBV24-1 to TRBJ1-5; the match to TRBD1 covers 10 bases. In germline, CDR1 is KGHDR, CDR2 SFDVKD. The CDR3 has 17 residues. The CDR3 region is CASSPKTGQGINQPQHF. The CDR3 nucleotides read TGTGCCAGCAGTCCTAAGACGGGACAGGGGATAAATCAGCCCCAGCATTTT.

CDR3 amino acids: CASSSMTTRKQYF. In nucleotides, the CDR3 is TGTGCCAGCAGCTCGATGACGACTAGAAAGCAGTACTTC. The J gene is TRBJ2-7, the V gene TRBV7-9; weak D call: TRBD2 (6 bases). Deletions cut 4 bases from V and 8 bases from J, with 15 bases between. The germline V gene encodes CDR1 SEHNR and CDR2 FQNEAQ (reference sequence). The CDR3 contains 13 residues.

The count of this clonotype is one. The chain carries TRBV5-1 and TRBJ1-5; D ambiguous. In germline, CDR1 is SGHRS, CDR2 YFSETQ. V lost 0 bases, J lost 2 bases, and 12 bases lay in between. CDR3 length: 16 residues. CDR3 sequence (DNA): TGCGCCAGCAGCTTGGGGTCGGGTTCTGGCAATCAGCCCCAGCATTTT. Translated: CASSLGSGSGNQPQHF.

A remark on this clonotype: This sequence may be a read error, since a much larger clone differs from it by one base. This is likely a read error, given that the CDR3 carries no conserved phenylalanine or tryptophan at its end. The gene calls are TRBV2 and TRBJ2-7, with D tentatively TRBD2 (5 bases). The CDR3 has 14 amino acids. Germline CDR1 and CDR2: SNHLY and FYNNEI. V lost 4 bases, J lost 5 bases, and 15 bases lay in between. CDR3 in amino acids: CASSGVAGRNEQYL. CDR3 nucleotide sequence: TGTGCCAGCAGTGGGGTTGCGGGCAGGAACGAGCAGTACCTC.

This clonotype was counted between two and nine times. The rearrangement uses TRBV7-9 and TRBJ1-1; weak D call: TRBD1 (6 bases). Trimming pared 5 bases from V and 1 base from J, leaving 17 bases between. CDR1 SEHNR and CDR2 FQNEAQ come from the germline V gene (reference sequence). CDR3 length: 16 residues. CDR3 in amino acids: CASSPTPGHPNTEAFF. DNA for the CDR3: TGTGCCAGCAGCCCTACCCCGGGACACCCGAACACTGAAGCTTTCTTT.

The sample holds many counts of this clonotype. This chain joins TRBV5-1 and TRBJ1-2; 12 bases line up with TRBD1. The ends lost 3 bases at V and 8 bases at J; junction bases unmatched: 14. CDR3 length equals 17 residues. Germline V CDR1 and CDR2: SGHRS, YFSETQ. In DNA form, the CDR3 reads TGCGCCAGCAGCTACGCCGGGACAGGGGGCGTATCTGCCGGCTACACCTTC. Its translation is CASSYAGTGGVSAGYTF.

A remark on this clonotype: No conserved phenylalanine or tryptophan ends this CDR3, so it is likely a read error. The DNA is left out, because the CDR3 cannot be placed on it with certainty; the CDR3 is given as TCRdb lists it. The V and J genes are TRBV7-2 and TRBJ1-1. Termini included, the CDR3 measures 8 amino acids. Germline values: CDR1 SGHTA, CDR2 FQGNSA. The CDR3 here is CASSLAGP.

The rearrangement links TRBV5-1 to TRBJ1-1; D is undetermined. Trimming pared 1 base from V and 3 bases from J, leaving 19 bases between. There are 17 residues in the CDR3. Germline assignment: CDR1 SGHRS and CDR2 YFSETQ. CDR3 sequence reads: CASSLSRLSDGDTEAFF. The CDR3 nucleotides are TGCGCCAGCAGCTTGTCAAGACTCTCAGACGGGGACACTGAAGCTTTCTTT.

The CDR3 region is CASSSPSGGGTGELFF. The CDR3 DNA follows: TGTGCCAGCAGCTCGCCTAGCGGGGGGGGCACCGGGGAGCTGTTTTTT. The chain carries TRBV5-4 and TRBJ2-2; 12 bases agree with TRBD2. From germline, CDR1 is SGHNT and CDR2 YYREEE (reference sequence). V shed 3 bases and J 4 bases; nucleotides not matched to a gene: 4. The CDR3 loop spans 16 amino acids.

V usage is TRBV11-1 and J usage is TRBJ1-4; D gene unclear. From germline, CDR1 is SGHAT and CDR2 FQDESV (reference sequence). This CDR3 region has 15 residues. V gave up 5 bases and J gave up 8 bases, with 18 bases separating them. This chain's CDR3 is CASSRRSGVGEKLFF. The DNA for the CDR3 is TGTGCCAGCAGCCGACGCTCCGGGGTGGGGGAAAAACTGTTTTTT.

J is TRBJ2-7 and V is TRBV7-9; a possible D gene is TRBD1 (6 bases). The germline V and J ends were trimmed by 5 bases and 0 bases, with 17 bases remaining between them. The CDR3 is made up of 16 amino acids. Germline V gene data show CDR1 as SEHNR and CDR2 as FQNEAQ (reference sequence). The CDR3 loop is CASSLSHRDTSYEQYF. The CDR3 nucleotides are TGTGCCAGCAGCCTGAGTCACCGGGACACCTCCTACGAGCAGTACTTC.

The table lists this clonotype with many counts. The CDR3: CASSLFGLEGYTF. The CDR3 DNA reads as TGTGCCAGCAGCTTATTCGGGCTGGAGGGCTACACCTTC. The gene calls are TRBV7-9 and TRBJ1-2; D is unresolved. Trimming removed 2 bases from V and 8 bases from J, with 12 bases in between. Looked up from germline, CDR1 is SEHNR and CDR2 is FQNEAQ (reference sequence). CDR3 size: 13 residues.

The chain is built from TRBV7-9 and TRBJ2-7, with D perhaps assigned TRBD1 or TRBD2 (5 bases each). The CDR3 spans 13 residues. Looked up from germline, CDR1 is SEHNR and CDR2 is FQNEAQ (reference sequence). Trimming cost V 6 bases and J 3 bases, with 12 bases left between them. The CDR3 reads CASSGGPNYEQYF. Written as DNA, the CDR3 is TGTGCCAGCAGTGGGGGACCAAACTACGAGCAGTACTTC.

With regard to this clonotype: This may stem from a read error, because a much larger clone lies one nucleotide away. As DNA, the CDR3 is TGTGCCGGGAGAACGGCAAGCTCCTACGGGCAGTACTTC. Protein product: CAGRTASSYGQYF. V usage is TRBV7-9 and J usage is TRBJ2-7, with D perhaps matching TRBD2 (5 bases). Germline CDR1 reads SEHNR; CDR2 reads FQNEAQ (reference sequence). The CDR3 is 13 residues long. Supplemented by reference TRBV7-9 and TRBJ2-7, the full variable domain reads DTGVSQNPRHKITKRGQNVTFRCDPISEHNRLYWYRQTLGQGPEFLTYFQNEAQLEKSRLLSDRFSAERPKGSFSTLEIQRTEQGDSAMYLCAGRTASSYGQYFGPGTRLTVT.

This clonotype was recorded at least ten times. The chain links TRBV19 to TRBJ1-5, with unresolved D. Germline CDR1 reads LNHDA; CDR2 reads SQIVND (reference sequence). Trimming removed 4 bases at V and 3 bases at J, with 7 bases between. The CDR3 spans 13 residues. CDR3 bases: TGTGCCAGTAGTAACGGCAACAATCAGCCCCAGCATTTT. It is translated as CASSNGNNQPQHF.

As regards this clonotype: A much larger clone differs by one base, so this may be a read error. The chain recombines TRBV10-3 with TRBJ2-7, with D unresolved. V was trimmed by 5 bases and J by 7 bases, leaving 15 bases between them. This CDR3 contains 13 residues. CDR1 is ENHRY and CDR2 is SYGVKD in the germline V gene. The CDR3 coding sequence is TGTGCCATCAGTTACTCACCAGACTCTGAGCAGTACTTC. The encoded protein is CAISYSPDSEQYF.

This chain joins TRBV28 and TRBJ1-1; TRBD1 matches 7 bases. This CDR3 comprises 13 residues. Germline V lookup: CDR1 MDHEN, CDR2 SYDVKM. V was pared by 8 bases and J by 3 bases, with 6 bases of the junction left unmatched. In DNA, the CDR3 is TGTGCCAGCCTGACAGGGTGGGACACTGAAGCTTTCTTT. Amino acid sequence: CASLTGWDTEAFF. The variable domain in full, completed from reference TRBV28 and TRBJ1-1, reads DVKVTQSSRYLVKRTGEKVFLECVQDMDHENMFWYRQDPGLGLRLIYFSYDVKMKEKGDIPEGYSVSREKKERFSLILESASTNQTSMYLCASLTGWDTEAFFGQGTRLTVV.

This clonotype appeared a few times. The junction and the germline gene differ at one end; a read error may be behind it. This chain uses TRBV11-2 with TRBJ2-7, with D perhaps matching TRBD1 (5 bases). This CDR3 has 14 residues. CDR1 and CDR2 (germline): SGHAT, FQNNGV. The CDR3 spells CASSLGGRDYEQHF. CDR3 nucleotides: TGTGCCAGCAGCTTAGGAGGCAGGGATTACGAGCAGCACTTC.

This clonotype was recorded many times. The chain is built from TRBV2 and TRBJ2-7; a possible D gene is TRBD1 (7 bases). This CDR3 has 16 amino acids. The V end lost 6 bases, the J end lost 4 bases, and 22 bases lay between the germline ends. Germline CDR1 and CDR2: SNHLY and FYNNEI. The CDR3 nucleotides are TGTGCCAGCAGCGACCCGGAGACAGGGAGGAGGTACGAGCAGTACTTC. Translated, it gives CASSDPETGRRYEQYF.

A word on this clonotype: A much more abundant neighbour one base away suggests this may be a read error. V is TRBV7-9 and J is TRBJ1-5; D is possibly TRBD1 (6 bases). The V and J ends lost 6 bases and 3 bases respectively, with 18 bases between them. CDR1 is SEHNR and CDR2 is FQNEAQ in the germline V gene (reference sequence). CDR3 length equals 16 residues. CDR3 in DNA: TGTGCCAGCAGTTACAATAGCGACAGGACCAATCAGCCCCAGCATTTT. Translating gives CASSYNSDRTNQPQHF.

This clonotype was seen just once. The chain links TRBV2 to TRBJ1-4, with TRBD1 identical over 8 bases. Looked up from germline, CDR1 is SNHLY and CDR2 is FYNNEI. Germline trimming cut 6 bases from V and 8 bases from J; bases unmatched to any gene: 5. The CDR3 spans 13 residues. In DNA form, the CDR3 reads TGTGCCAGCAGGACAGGGGCGGTGGAAAAACTGTTTTTT. As protein: CASRTGAVEKLFF.

This clonotype was seen at least ten times. V usage is TRBV10-3 and J usage is TRBJ1-3; D is unresolved. The CDR3 is made up of 15 amino acids. CDR1 ENHRY and CDR2 SYGVKD come from the germline V gene. Trimming took off 0 bases at V and 4 bases at J, with 10 bases between the two ends. CDR3: CAISESGTSGNTIYF. The CDR3, as DNA: TGTGCCATCAGTGAGTCGGGAACATCCGGAAACACCATATATTTT.

This clonotype was counted once. DNA of the CDR3: TGTGCCAGCAGTAGTCCCGGGACTAGTAACTACGAGCAGTACTTC. It specifies CASSSPGTSNYEQYF. The V and J genes are TRBV2 and TRBJ2-7, with 8 bases lining up with TRBD2. The length of the CDR3 is 15 residues. CDR1 is SNHLY, CDR2 FYNNEI, per germline. V trimming: 5 bases; J trimming: 3 bases; junction bases outside the gene matches: 9.

This clonotype came up many times. V is TRBV7-9 and J is TRBJ2-5; 8 bases are a match to TRBD1. Trimming cost V 6 bases and J 5 bases; bases outside gene matches: 8. Germline V gene sequence: CDR1 SEHNR, CDR2 FQNEAQ (reference sequence). The CDR3 spans 14 residues. The CDR3 sequence is CASRPTGGTETQYF. Here the CDR3 DNA reads TGTGCCAGCAGGCCAACAGGGGGGACGGAGACCCAGTACTTC.

The sample holds a few counts of this clonotype. This chain uses TRBV10-3 with TRBJ1-2; no definite D call. Trimming left V 11 bases short and J 2 bases short, with 12 bases between. This CDR3 spans 12 amino acids. Germline-derived CDR1 and CDR2 are ENHRY and SYGVKD. The chain's CDR3 is CAASPTNYGYTF. CDR3 DNA sequence: TGTGCCGCGAGCCCCACCAACTATGGCTACACCTTC.

V is TRBV7-9 and J is TRBJ2-5; possibly TRBD1 for D (6 bases). Germline CDR1 is SEHNR and CDR2 is FQNEAQ (reference sequence). CDR3 length: 13 amino acids. Trimming stripped 3 bases from V and 7 bases from J, with 12 bases between. For the CDR3, the DNA is TGTGCCAGCAGCTTGGGGGTAGGGGGGACCCAGTACTTC. Translation: CASSLGVGGTQYF.